What follows describes a single T cell receptor (beta chain). From germline, CDR1 is SGHDN and CDR2 FVKESK. Trimming removed 2 bases at V and 2 bases at J, with 19 bases between. The length of the CDR3 is 18 residues. This sample is part of a study of blood T cell repertoires in COVID-19. The overall study: The United States, Italy and Spain provided the acute and convalescent COVID-19 samples. PBMCs, B-cell-depleted T cells, or T cells provided the cDNA or gDNA that made up the material.

Authors' data handling: Amplification with reference gene primers provided the estimates of nucleated cell counts. Clones were read by immunoSEQ multiplex PCR, and TCRdb kept only the in-frame ones, dropping some. The DNA gave D and trimming, while V, J and clone size come from that table. The table includes about 150,000 clones, roughly nine tenths detected once. This clonotype was sampled from a woman aged 60-75 years with active COVID-19. The chain recombines TRBV14 with TRBJ1-3; TRBD1 is a possible D gene (5 bases). The sequenced sample consisted of peripheral blood. The CDR3 reads CASSQNHGGAIAGNTIYF. CDR3 in DNA: TGTGCCAGCAGCCAAAATCACGGCGGGGCCATAGCTGGAAACACCATATATTTT.